The rows below give T cell receptor beta chains drawn from one sample of a study of beta chain features in type 1 diabetes. The data were produced by immunoSEQ multiplex PCR, yet TCRdb's version contains in-frame clones alone and is incomplete. The table includes 640,000 or so clones, 13% detected once. The sequencing input was naive CD4+ T cells from blood. These receptors were taken from a man aged 18-30 years with type 1 diabetes. CDR3s include the opening cysteine and the closing phenylalanine or tryptophan. The order of the fields is D gene, V gene, clone size, J gene, CDR3 DNA, CDR3 protein. The D gene is left open where the match is weak. Only part of the rows carry a size: once, few, many, or a class if the clone is expanded.

NA,TRBV20-1,few,TRBJ2-4,TGCAGTGCCCGGGACCTAAACATTCAGTACTTC,CSARDLNIQYF
TRBD1,TRBV29-1,NA,TRBJ1-2,TGCAGCGCTTCAAGGGACAGCCCTAACTATGGCTACACCTTC,CSASRDSPNYGYTF
TRBD2,TRBV7-2,NA,TRBJ2-1,TGTGCCAGCAGCTCCCGCGGGGGTTACAATGAGCAGTTCTTC,CASSSRGGYNEQFF
NA,TRBV6-6,NA,TRBJ1-5,TGTGCCAGCAGCCCGGACAGAGACAATCAGCCCCAGCATTTT,CASSPDRDNQPQHF
TRBD1,TRBV2,NA,TRBJ2-1,TGTGCCAGCAGGACAGGGCTCATCTACAATGAGCAGTTCTTC,CASRTGLIYNEQFF
NA,TRBV2,NA,TRBJ2-1,TGTGCCAGCCAGTGGACGGACAATGAGCAGTTCTTC,CASQWTDNEQFF
TRBD1,TRBV7-6,few,TRBJ2-2,TGTGCCAGCAGCCCACGGGGACAGGGAGCTAGCAGATCGGCCGGGGAGCTGTTTTTT,CASSPRGQGASRSAGELFF
TRBD1,TRBV27,few,TRBJ2-2,TGTGCCAGCTTCGGGACAGGGCCTCTCCTGGGCACCGGGGAGCTGTTTTTT,CASFGTGPLLGTGELFF
NA,TRBV2,NA,TRBJ1-2,TGTGCCAGCAGTGAACAGCCCAGCTATGGCTACACCTTC,CASSEQPSYGYTF
NA,TRBV30,NA,TRBJ1-6,TGTGCCTGGAGTGTTTGGGGGGTTGGTAATAATTCACCCCTCCACTTT,CAWSVWGVGNNSPLHF
TRBD1,TRBV18,few,TRBJ2-7,TGTGCCAGCTCCTCAGCCGGGACAGTATCCTACGAGCAGTACTTC,CASSSAGTVSYEQYF
NA,TRBV30,NA,TRBJ1-1,TGTGCCTGGAGGGACTCAATGAACACTGAAGCTTTCTTT,CAWRDSMNTEAFF
TRBD1,TRBV29-1,few,TRBJ1-2,TGCAGCGTCAGAACTACAGGGGGCCATAACTATGGCTACACCTTC,CSVRTTGGHNYGYTF
NA,TRBV9,once,TRBJ1-2,TGTGCCAGCAGCACCCAACAGGGATGGAATGGCTACACCTTC,CASSTQQGWNGYTF
NA,TRBV10-3,few,TRBJ2-5,TGTGCCATCAGCGGGGCTTGGACGGAGGAGACCCAGTACTTC,CAISGAWTEETQYF
NA,TRBV4-1,few,TRBJ1-2,TGCGCCAGCAGCCAGGGGGCGGACTATGGCTACACCTTC,CASSQGADYGYTF
NA,TRBV13,few,TRBJ1-6,TGTGCCAGCAGCTTAGGGGGGGCCTATTCACCCCTCCACTTT,CASSLGGAYSPLHF
NA,TRBV6-1,NA,TRBJ1-1,TGTGCCAGCAGCCCCTCCAGGGTCGTAGAAGCTTTCTTT,CASSPSRVVEAFF
NA,TRBV2,NA,TRBJ2-1,TGTGCCAGCAGAACAGAGAGCTCCTACAATGAGCAGTTCTTC,CASRTESSYNEQFF
NA,TRBV28,NA,TRBJ2-1,TGTGCCAGCAGTTTGGTCCCCTCTTCGAGTGAGCAGTTCTTC,CASSLVPSSSEQFF
NA,TRBV30,NA,TRBJ1-5,TGTGCCTGGAGCCACAGGACGGATCAGCCCCAGCATTTT,CAWSHRTDQPQHF
TRBD1,TRBV6-1,few,TRBJ1-6,TGTGCCAGCAGTGAAGGTATGGGACAGAGAGAAAATTCACCCCTCCACTTT,CASSEGMGQRENSPLHF
NA,TRBV28,NA,TRBJ2-1,TGTGCCAGCGGTGGGGAGAACTACAATGAGCAGTTCTTC,CASGGENYNEQFF
NA,TRBV30,few,TRBJ1-2,TGTGCCTGGAGGGGGGCGATCTATGGCTACACCTTC,CAWRGAIYGYTF
TRBD2,TRBV2,NA,TRBJ2-3,TGTGCCAGCAGTGAAGTTCAACTAGCGGGGTTCACAGATACGCAGTATTTT,CASSEVQLAGFTDTQYF
NA,TRBV28,NA,TRBJ2-7,TGTGCCAGCACCCGAGGAGGGTCGAGACAGCTTTCATTTACCTCCTACGAGCAGTACTTC,CASTRGGSRQLSFTSYEQYF
NA,TRBV11-2,NA,TRBJ1-6,TGTGCCAGCAGCTTAGTGAGGGGAAACCGGGTTTCACCCCTCCACTTT,CASSLVRGNRVSPLHF
NA,TRBV11-2,NA,TRBJ1-1,TGTGCCAGCAGCATGTGGGGTACGGGGTCGTACACTGAAGCTTTCTTT,CASSMWGTGSYTEAFF
NA,TRBV29-1,few,TRBJ1-3,TGCAGCGTTGAAGATGGGAGGGGAAACACCATATATTTT,CSVEDGRGNTIYF
NA,TRBV18,NA,TRBJ2-7,TGTGCCAGCTCACCGGGGTACGAGCAGTACTTC,CASSPGYEQYF
NA,TRBV25-1,NA,TRBJ2-1,TGTGCCAGCAATGGAGACATAGACAATGAGCAGTTCTTC,CASNGDIDNEQFF
NA,TRBV14,NA,TRBJ1-3,TGTGCCAGCAGCCAGGGACATTCCTCTGGAAACACCATATATTTT,CASSQGHSSGNTIYF
NA,TRBV28,NA,TRBJ1-6,TGTGCCAGCGGATTGGGTTCACCCCTCCACTTT,CASGLGSPLHF
TRBD1,TRBV28,few,TRBJ1-5,TGTGCCAGCAGTGTACAGGGGTCGGGCAATCAGCCCCAGCATTTT,CASSVQGSGNQPQHF
TRBD1,TRBV5-1,NA,TRBJ2-3,TGCGCCAGCAGCTTTAAGGGGGCCGCCACAGATACGCAGTATTTT,CASSFKGAATDTQYF
TRBD1,TRBV7-9,NA,TRBJ1-3,TGTGCCAGCAGCGCGACAGGGCGAGGAAACACCATATATTTT,CASSATGRGNTIYF
NA,TRBV18,few,TRBJ1-1,TGTGCCAGCTCGCCTCAAGTGGACACTGAAGCTTTCTTT,CASSPQVDTEAFF
NA,TRBV28,few,TRBJ2-2,TGTGCCAGCGGGGGTGACACCGGGGAGCTGTTTTTT,CASGGDTGELFF
TRBD1,TRBV4-1,NA,TRBJ1-2,TGCGCCAGCAGCCGACAGGGAGTAAGCTATGGCTACACCTTC,CASSRQGVSYGYTF
NA,TRBV14,NA,TRBJ2-7,TGTGCCAGCAGCCAAGGTCGGGACAACTACGAGCAGTACTTC,CASSQGRDNYEQYF
NA,TRBV18,few,TRBJ1-3,TGTGCCAGCTCCCTGGACGGGAACTCTGGAAACACCATATATTTT,CASSLDGNSGNTIYF
NA,TRBV7-9,NA,TRBJ2-2,TGTGCCAGCAGCCTCACGTTGGGTAACACCGGGGAGCTGTTTTTT,CASSLTLGNTGELFF
NA,TRBV7-8,NA,TRBJ2-3,TGTGCCAGCAGCTTATCAATCCGGGACCTGAGCACAGATACGCAGTATTTT,CASSLSIRDLSTDTQYF
NA,TRBV7-2,NA,TRBJ2-7,TGTGCCAGCAGCTTAGTGTGGCGAAACTCCTACGAGCAGTACTTC,CASSLVWRNSYEQYF
NA,TRBV11-2,NA,TRBJ2-5,TGTGCCAGCAGCTTTGAGGGAGAGACCCAGTACTTC,CASSFEGETQYF
NA,TRBV11-2,NA,TRBJ1-1,TGTGCCAGCAGCTTGAACAGGGACCCGGGCGGCACTGAAGCTTTCTTT,CASSLNRDPGGTEAFF
NA,TRBV19,few,TRBJ1-2,TGTGCCAGTAACCCGACAGGAGGAAGATATGGCTACACCTTC,CASNPTGGRYGYTF
NA,TRBV6-1,few,TRBJ2-7,TGTGCCAGCTTAAGGACCGCCGGCAGCTCCTACGAGCAGTACTTC,CASLRTAGSSYEQYF
NA,TRBV7-9,few,TRBJ2-2,TGTGCCAGCAGCCCCACCACCGGGGAGCTGTTTTTT,CASSPTTGELFF
NA,TRBV5-4,few,TRBJ2-1,TGTGCCAGCAGCTTGTACCAGGGGGGGTTTATGAATGAGCAGTTCTTC,CASSLYQGGFMNEQFF
NA,TRBV5-1,NA,TRBJ2-2,TGCGCCAGCAGCTTGGCCCTATCAGGCACCGGGGAGCTGTTTTTT,CASSLALSGTGELFF